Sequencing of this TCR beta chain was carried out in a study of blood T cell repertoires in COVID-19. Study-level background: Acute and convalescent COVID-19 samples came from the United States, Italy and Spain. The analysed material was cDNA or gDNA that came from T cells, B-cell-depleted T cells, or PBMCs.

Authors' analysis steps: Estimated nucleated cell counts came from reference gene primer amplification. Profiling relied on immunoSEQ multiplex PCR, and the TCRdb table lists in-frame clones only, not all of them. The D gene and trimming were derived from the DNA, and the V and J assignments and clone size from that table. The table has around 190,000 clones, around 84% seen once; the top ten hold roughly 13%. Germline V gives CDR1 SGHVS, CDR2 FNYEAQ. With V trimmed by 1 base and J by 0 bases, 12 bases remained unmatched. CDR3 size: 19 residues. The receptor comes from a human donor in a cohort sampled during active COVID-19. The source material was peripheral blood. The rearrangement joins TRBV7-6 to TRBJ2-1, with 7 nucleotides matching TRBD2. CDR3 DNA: TGTGCCAGCAGCTTAGGGCCCCCCACTAGCGTGAGCTCCTACAATGAGCAGTTCTTC. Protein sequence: CASSLGPPTSVSSYNEQFF.